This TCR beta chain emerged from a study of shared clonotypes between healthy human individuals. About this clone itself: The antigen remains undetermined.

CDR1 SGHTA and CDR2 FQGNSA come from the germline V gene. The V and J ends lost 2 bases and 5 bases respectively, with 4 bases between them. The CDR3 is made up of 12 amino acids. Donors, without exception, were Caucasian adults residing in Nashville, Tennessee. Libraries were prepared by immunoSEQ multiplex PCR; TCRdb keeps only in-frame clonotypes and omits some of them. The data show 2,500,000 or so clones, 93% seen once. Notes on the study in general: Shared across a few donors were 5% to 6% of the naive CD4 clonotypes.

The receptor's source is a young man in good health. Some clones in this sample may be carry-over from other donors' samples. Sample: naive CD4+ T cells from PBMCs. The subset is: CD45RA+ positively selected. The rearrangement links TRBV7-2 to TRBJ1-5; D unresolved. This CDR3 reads CASSLLHQPQHF. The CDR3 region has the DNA TGTGCCAGCAGCTTACTCCATCAGCCCCAGCATTTT.